These 16 T cell receptor beta chains were all obtained from the same sample, sequenced in a study of Graves' ophthalmopathy and Graves' hyperthyroidism. Transcripts of RNA were the source for amplifying TCR beta CDR3 regions. Investigators did first-round RT-PCR with HTBI primers, then second-round multiplex PCR. TCRdb passed the multiplex PCR reads through MiXCR, listing each CDR3 protein once. The sample yields around 670,000 distinct CDR3 sequences, 35% to 50% seen once. Sequenced sample: peripheral blood. The receptors stem from an adult man with Graves' ophthalmopathy.

This clonotype has at least ten counts. The genes are TRBV2 and TRBJ2-7, with D perhaps TRBD1 (5 bases). Germline V gene sequence: CDR1 SNHLY, CDR2 FYNNEI. CDR3 length: 13 amino acids. V was trimmed by 5 bases and J by 1 base, leaving 9 bases between them. The CDR3 sequence: CASSRTGSYEQYF. CDR3 DNA: TGTGCCAGCAGTCGAACAGGATCCTACGAGCAGTACTTC. Combining the CDR3 with reference TRBV2 and TRBJ2-7 gives the whole variable domain EPEVTQTPSHQVTQMGQEVILRCVPISNHLYFYWYRQILGQKVEFLVSFYNNEISEKSEIFDDQFSVERPDGSNFTLKIRSTKLEDSAMYFCASSRTGSYEQYFGPGTRLTVT.

This clonotype was picked up many times. The genes are TRBV2 and TRBJ1-5; D uncertain. Deletions cut 3 bases from V and 4 bases from J, with 7 bases between. The CDR3 has 13 amino acids. Germline loops: CDR1 SNHLY, CDR2 FYNNEI. The CDR3 here is CASSELGNQPQHF. The CDR3 bases are TGTGCCAGCAGTGAGCTGGGAAATCAGCCCCAGCATTTT. Looking up the rest from reference TRBV2 and TRBJ1-5 gives the full variable domain: EPEVTQTPSHQVTQMGQEVILRCVPISNHLYFYWYRQILGQKVEFLVSFYNNEISEKSEIFDDQFSVERPDGSNFTLKIRSTKLEDSAMYFCASSELGNQPQHFGDGTRLSIL.

This clonotype showed up many times. The chain employs TRBV2 and TRBJ1-2, with D possibly being TRBD1 (6 bases). The V end was cut by 4 bases, the J end by 4 bases, with 16 bases between. Germline values: CDR1 SNHLY, CDR2 FYNNEI. The CDR3 is 15 residues long. Here the CDR3 reads CASSGQDGLVYGYTF. The CDR3 DNA follows: TGTGCCAGCAGTGGACAGGACGGCCTTGTCTATGGCTACACCTTC.

This clonotype was seen many times. This rearrangement joins TRBV10-3 to TRBJ2-7, with D tentatively TRBD2 (7 bases). V lost 6 bases to trimming and J lost 4 bases, with 13 bases between them. Germline CDR1 reads ENHRY; CDR2 reads SYGVKD. CDR3 length: 13 residues. CDR3 sequence (DNA): TGTGCCATCAGCCCAGGGAGGGGGTACGAGCAGTACTTC. This encodes CAISPGRGYEQYF.

This clonotype was observed a handful of times. The chain employs TRBV6-5 and TRBJ2-5, with D possibly TRBD2 on 6 matching bases. Germline V CDR1 and CDR2: MNHEY, SVGAGI. Trimming took 6 bases from V and 3 from J, leaving 14 bases between them. The CDR3 sequence is 14 residues long. CDR3 region: CASREPGLEETQYF. CDR3 DNA sequence: TGTGCCAGCAGAGAACCGGGACTTGAAGAGACCCAGTACTTC.

In its sample, this clonotype was seen a few times. The chain employs TRBV11-2 and TRBJ1-5; possibly TRBD1 for D (6 bases). The germline V gene has CDR1 SGHAT and CDR2 FQNNGV. Between the trimmed V and J ends, which lost 10 bases and 4 bases, there was a span of 20 bases. This CDR3 contains 15 residues. CDR3 coding DNA: TGTGCCACCCCGGGTGACGGGGGCGGAAATCAGCCCCAGCATTTT. This sequence encodes CATPGDGGGNQPQHF.

This clonotype was recorded a few times. The chain links TRBV7-9 to TRBJ1-4; D call uncertain. Trimming removed 1 base at V and 0 bases at J, with 12 bases between. Germline-derived CDR1 and CDR2 are SEHNR and FQNEAQ (reference sequence). The CDR3 runs 17 residues. CDR3 nucleotides: TGTGCCAGCAGCTTAGTGGTGCGGCAAACAACTAATGAAAAACTGTTTTTT. Translated: CASSLVVRQTTNEKLFF.

The V call is TRBV12-3 or TRBV12-4, the J call TRBJ1-3; D not resolved. V shed 8 bases and J shed 6 bases, with 17 bases lying between them. The CDR3 totals 14 residues. The DNA of the CDR3 is TGTGCCAGCGGTCCTAAGGGCGGGTCAAACACCATATATTTT. This sequence encodes CASGPKGGSNTIYF.

The genes are TRBV25-1 and TRBJ2-2, with TRBD1 identical over 7 bases. Germline trimming cut 6 bases from V and 5 bases from J; bases unmatched to any gene: 6. Per the germline V gene, CDR1 is MGHDK and CDR2 is SYGVNS. The CDR3 sequence is 14 residues long. The CDR3 here is CASSHRGKTGELFF. The DNA of the CDR3 is TGTGCCAGCAGCCACAGGGGCAAAACCGGGGAGCTGTTTTTT.

This clonotype showed up just once. V and J are TRBV29-1 and TRBJ1-5; D gene unclear. The CDR3 has 13 residues. CDR1 and CDR2 (germline): SQVTM, ANQGSEA. V lost 3 bases, J lost 11 bases, and 17 bases lay in between. CDR3 DNA: TGCAGCGTTGAGGGTCCGAGGCGGGAGACCCAGCATTTT. This encodes CSVEGPRRETQHF. The full variable domain, with the rest looked up from reference TRBV29-1 and TRBJ1-5, is SAVISQKPSRDICQRGTSLTIQCQVDSQVTMMFWYRQQPGQSLTLIATANQGSEATYESGFVIDKFPISRPNLTFSTLTVSNMSPEDSSIYLCSVEGPRRETQHFGDGTRLSIL.

The chain joins TRBV29-1 to TRBJ1-1, with a possible D match to TRBD1 (5 bases). V lost 4 bases and J 5 bases, leaving 14 bases between the germline ends. This CDR3 comprises 13 residues. Germline V lookup: CDR1 SQVTM, CDR2 ANQGSEA. DNA of the CDR3: TGCAGCGTTGTCCGGGGGACGGGTACTGAAGCTTTCTTT. Its translation is CSVVRGTGTEAFF. Full variable domain (outside the CDR3, taken from reference TRBV29-1 and TRBJ1-1): SAVISQKPSRDICQRGTSLTIQCQVDSQVTMMFWYRQQPGQSLTLIATANQGSEATYESGFVIDKFPISRPNLTFSTLTVSNMSPEDSSIYLCSVVRGTGTEAFFGQGTRLTVV.

This clonotype was seen a handful of times. J is TRBJ1-1 and V is TRBV10-3; perhaps TRBD1 as D (5 bases). Germline loops: CDR1 ENHRY, CDR2 SYGVKD. The CDR3 consists of 13 residues. Between the trimmed V and J ends, which lost 10 bases and 5 bases, there was a span of 17 bases. CDR3 in DNA: TGTGCCACCAGAGTAGGGGTCGGAACTGAAGCTTTCTTT. Residues: CATRVGVGTEAFF.

This chain uses TRBV5-5 with TRBJ2-7, with D possibly TRBD1 on 6 matching bases. V was clipped by 6 bases and J by 4 bases, with 20 bases between them. CDR1 is SGHKS, CDR2 YYEKEE, per germline (reference sequence). This CDR3 region has 15 residues. This CDR3 reads CASTLGGYRHYEQYF. The CDR3 DNA sequence: TGTGCCAGCACCTTAGGGGGATATCGTCATTACGAGCAGTACTTC.

The rearrangement links TRBV12-3 or TRBV12-4 to TRBJ1-6; no reliable D call. V gave up 2 bases and J gave up 3 bases, with 5 bases separating them. CDR3 length equals 14 residues. DNA for the CDR3: TGTGCCAGCAGTTTACAGGACTATAATTCACCCCTCCACTTT. Amino acids: CASSLQDYNSPLHF.

Many counts were recorded for this clonotype. V and J are TRBV20-1 and TRBJ2-5; D not resolved. The CDR3 consists of 12 residues. V dropped 3 bases and J dropped 1 base, with 6 bases sitting between them. Germline CDR1 DFQATT, CDR2 SNEGSKA (reference sequence). The CDR3 nucleotides are TGCAGTGCTAGCGTAGGCCAAGAGACCCAGTACTTC. It codes for CSASVGQETQYF.

This clonotype has just one count. The rearrangement uses TRBV7-3 and TRBJ1-1, with a weak D call TRBD1 (5 bases). The CDR3 runs to 19 residues. Germline V gene sequence: CDR1 SGHTA, CDR2 FQGTGA. Trimming left V 6 bases short and J 1 base short, with 27 bases between. The CDR3 DNA is TGTGCCAGCAGGGGGGGTACGACGGTCGTGGCGGAGAGGAACACTGAAGCTTTCTTT. This sequence encodes CASRGGTTVVAERNTEAFF. The full variable domain, with the rest looked up from reference TRBV7-3 and TRBJ1-1, is GAGVSQTPSNKVTEKGKYVELRCDPISGHTALYWYRQSLGQGPEFLIYFQGTGAADDSGLPNDRFFAVRPEGSVSTLKIQRTERGDSAVYLCASRGGTTVVAERNTEAFFGQGTRLTVV.